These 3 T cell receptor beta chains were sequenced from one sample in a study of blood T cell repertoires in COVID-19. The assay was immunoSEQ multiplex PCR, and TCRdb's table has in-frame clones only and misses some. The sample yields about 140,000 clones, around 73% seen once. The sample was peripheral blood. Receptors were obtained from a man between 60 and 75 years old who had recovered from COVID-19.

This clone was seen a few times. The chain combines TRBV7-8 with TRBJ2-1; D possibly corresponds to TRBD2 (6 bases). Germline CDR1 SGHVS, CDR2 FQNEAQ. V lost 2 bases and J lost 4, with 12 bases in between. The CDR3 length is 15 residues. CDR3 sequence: CASSLRTRGYNEQFF. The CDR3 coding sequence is TGTGCCAGCAGCTTAAGGACACGGGGGTACAATGAGCAGTTCTTC. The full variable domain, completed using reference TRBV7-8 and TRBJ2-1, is GAGVSQSPRYKVAKRGQDVALRCDPISGHVSLFWYQQALGQGPEFLTYFQNEAQLDKSGLPSDRFFAERPEGSVSTLKIQRTQQEDSAVYLCASSLRTRGYNEQFFGPGTRLTVL.

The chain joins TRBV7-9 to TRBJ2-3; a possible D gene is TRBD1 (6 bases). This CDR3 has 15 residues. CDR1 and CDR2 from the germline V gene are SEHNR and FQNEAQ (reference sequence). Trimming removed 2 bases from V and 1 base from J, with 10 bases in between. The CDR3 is CASSLITGRTDTQYF. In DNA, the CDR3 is TGTGCCAGCAGCTTAATCACAGGGCGCACAGATACGCAGTATTTT.

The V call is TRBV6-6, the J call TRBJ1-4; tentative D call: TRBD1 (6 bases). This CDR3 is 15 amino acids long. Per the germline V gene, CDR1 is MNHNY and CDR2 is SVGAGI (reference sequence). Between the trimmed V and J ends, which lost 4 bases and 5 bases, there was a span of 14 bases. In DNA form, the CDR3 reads TGTGCCAGCAGTTCCTCGGGGGCACCCAATGAAAAACTGTTTTTT. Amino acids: CASSSSGAPNEKLFF.